This T cell receptor beta chain comes out of a study of T cells after posttransplantation cyclophosphamide. Overall study findings and caveats: TRB overlap between skin or GI tissue T cells and blood was limited. TRB clonality was highly associated with recipient CMV seropositivity and reactivation. Later blood repertoires were often dominated by clones from the donor CD8+ memory compartment.

V lost 3 bases and J lost 0, with 11 bases in between. CDR3 size: 16 residues. Germline V gene lookup returns CDR1 SGHVS and CDR2 FNYEAQ. In regard to this clone: As yet, its antigen is unknown.

Cyclophosphamide on days +3 and +4 followed busulfan-fludarabine conditioning and a marrow graft. The protocol was immunoSEQ multiplex PCR, while the TCRdb copy is restricted to in-frame clones and leaves out a portion. The sample lists 12,000 or so clones, around nine tenths occurring once. The rearrangement uses TRBV7-6 and TRBJ2-2; TRBD1 is a possible D gene (6 bases). The starting material was PBMCs, obtained after allogeneic stem cell transplant with posttransplant cyclophosphamide. This TCR came from a female patient younger than 45 who received an allogeneic stem cell transplant from an unrelated donor, was CMV-positive, and had no GVHD. Part of the T cell pool may stem from the graft donor. The CDR3 sequence is CASSFVGTPNTGELFF. CDR3 DNA: TGTGCCAGCAGCTTTGTCGGGACACCGAACACCGGGGAGCTGTTTTTT.